This TCR beta chain emerged from a study of blood T cells in healthy people across ages. Study-level findings and limits: Observed TCR beta diversity per million T cells went down as age went up. This fall followed a roughly linear course with age.

As for this clonotype: Its antigen remains unknown.

Researchers collected approximately 9.5 milliliters of peripheral blood from every single donor. Total RNA was extracted at no less than 5.5 micrograms per sample. Germline CDR1 and CDR2: KGHDR and SFDVKD. The V gene end was trimmed by 5 bases and the J gene end by 6 bases; junction bases not matched to a gene: 11. The CDR3 extends over 16 amino acids. It was with a sample-barcoded 5' primer and a J-beta primer mix that a second PCR of roughly 7 to 12 cycles was run. Tags on each cDNA molecule came from a template-switch adaptor with 12 random nucleotides. Each CDR3 protein is one row after TCRdb ran MiXCR on the 5' RACE reads. The repertoire holds fewer than 900,000 distinct CDR3 sequences, with 45% to 50% as singletons.

Material for sequencing was blood. The receptor was derived from a woman aged 60-75 years in good health. V and J are TRBV24-1 and TRBJ2-3; TRBD1 matches at 9 bases. The CDR3 sequence: CATSVRGQGYRDTQYF. The CDR3 DNA is TGTGCCACCAGTGTCAGGGGACAGGGTTATCGGGATACGCAGTATTTT.